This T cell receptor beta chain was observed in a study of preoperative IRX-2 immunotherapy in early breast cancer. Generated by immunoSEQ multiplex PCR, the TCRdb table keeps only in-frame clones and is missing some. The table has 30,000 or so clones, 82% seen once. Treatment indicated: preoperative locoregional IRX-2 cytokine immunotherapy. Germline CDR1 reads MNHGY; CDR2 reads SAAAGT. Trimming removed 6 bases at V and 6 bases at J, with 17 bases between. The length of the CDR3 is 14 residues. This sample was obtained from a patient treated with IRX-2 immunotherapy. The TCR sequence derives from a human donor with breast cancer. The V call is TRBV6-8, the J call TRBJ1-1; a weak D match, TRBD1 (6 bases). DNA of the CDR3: TGTGCCAGCAGGCGCGAAGGGGGGATGCCTGAAGCTTTCTTT. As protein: CASRREGGMPEAFF.